Sequencing of this TCR beta chain was carried out in a study of blood T cell repertoires in COVID-19. Across the whole study: Researchers got acute and convalescent COVID-19 samples from the United States, Italy and Spain.

Germline assignment: CDR1 SGHVS and CDR2 FNYEAQ. The ends were cut back, 1 base at V and 5 bases at J, with 14 bases in the middle. The CDR3 contains 15 residues. Clones were read by immunoSEQ multiplex PCR, and TCRdb kept only the in-frame ones, dropping some. Of approximately 150,000 clones in the sample, roughly 86% were seen once. The chain links TRBV7-6 to TRBJ2-5; D is unclear. Specimen: peripheral blood. This receptor was taken from a man aged 65-85 years with acute or convalescent COVID-19. CDR3 nucleotides: TGTGCCAGCAGCTTAGGTCAGGTCCGCGTGGAGACCCAGTACTTC. This sequence encodes CASSLGQVRVETQYF.